This entry lists 18 T cell receptor beta chains sequenced from one sample in a study of T cells in Graves' hyperthyroidism and ophthalmopathy. RNA transcripts gave rise to amplified TCR beta CDR3 regions. A set of HTBI primers served as the primers for a first-round RT-PCR of the TCR CDR3. TCRdb re-called the multiplex PCR reads with MiXCR, one entry per CDR3 protein. The repertoire has roughly 550,000 distinct CDR3 sequences, 15% to 20% of them found once; the top ten carry 25% to 35%. Sequenced material: blood. These receptors all stem from a woman in her twenties or thirties with Graves' ophthalmopathy.

This clonotype appeared many times. The chain employs TRBV28 and TRBJ2-7; 8 bases map to TRBD1. V gave up 4 bases and J gave up 5 bases; unmatched junction bases: 13. The CDR3 has 16 amino acids. Germline V gives CDR1 MDHEN, CDR2 SYDVKM. This CDR3 is CASSSQARTGFHEQYF. CDR3 DNA: TGTGCCAGCAGTTCCCAGGCTAGGACAGGGTTTCACGAGCAGTACTTC.

V and J are TRBV9 and TRBJ2-3, with D possibly matching TRBD2 (6 bases). The V end lost 3 bases, the J end lost 6 bases, and 14 bases lay between the germline ends. The CDR3 runs 14 residues. In germline, CDR1 is SGDLS, CDR2 YYNGEE. This CDR3 reads CASSARGGPDTQYF. The CDR3 coding sequence is TGTGCCAGCAGCGCCCGAGGAGGGCCGGATACGCAGTATTTT.

There are many counts of this clonotype. The V and J genes are TRBV5-1 and TRBJ1-5; D may be TRBD1 (5 bases). CDR1 and CDR2 (germline): SGHRS, YFSETQ. The CDR3 totals 13 residues. The germline V and J ends were trimmed by 8 bases and 5 bases, with 14 bases remaining between them. In nucleotides, the CDR3 is TGCGCCAGGGTGGGCGGAGGGGATCAGCCCCAGCATTTT. Protein product: CARVGGGDQPQHF. Using reference TRBV5-1 and TRBJ1-5 for the parts outside the CDR3, the full variable domain is KAGVTQTPRYLIKTRGQQVTLSCSPISGHRSVSWYQQTPGQGLQFLFEYFSETQRNKGNFPGRFSGRQFSNSRSEMNVSTLELGDSALYLCARVGGGDQPQHFGDGTRLSIL.

The sample holds a few counts of this clonotype. V gene TRBV24-1 combines with J gene TRBJ2-1; D is perhaps TRBD1 or TRBD2 (5 bases each). The ends were cut back, 6 bases at V and 6 bases at J, with 23 bases in the middle. The germline V gene encodes CDR1 KGHDR and CDR2 SFDVKD. The CDR3 is 17 amino acids. The CDR3 spells CATSPKPGPPVFNEQFF. CDR3 nucleotides: TGTGCCACCAGTCCAAAACCGGGACCGCCGGTTTTCAATGAGCAGTTCTTC.

In its sample, this clonotype was seen a few times. CDR3: CSAVTGPIYRTF. CDR3 nucleotide sequence: TGCAGTGCCGTGACAGGGCCAATTTACAGAACCTTC. The gene calls are TRBV20-1 and TRBJ1-2; 7 bases match TRBD1. This CDR3 is 12 amino acids long. The V segment lost 6 bases and the J segment 14 bases; nucleotides outside the gene matches: 15. The germline CDR1 and CDR2 sequences are DFQATT and SNEGSKA (reference sequence).

This clonotype was counted many times. CDR3 residues: CASSLYPATSGNTGELFF. Written as DNA, the CDR3 is TGTGCCAGCAGTTTGTATCCCGCGACTAGCGGCAACACCGGGGAGCTGTTTTTT. V usage is TRBV27 and J usage is TRBJ2-2; TRBD2 aligns across 9 bases. The CDR3 spans 18 residues. The junction had 10 bases not matched to a gene; V was cut back by 3 bases and J by 2 bases. Germline CDR1 and CDR2: MNHEY and SMNVEV (reference sequence).

This clonotype was detected ten times or more. This rearrangement joins TRBV3-1 to TRBJ2-2, with D uncertain. The CDR3 consists of 14 residues. Germline lookup yields CDR1 LGHDT and CDR2 YNNKEL (reference sequence). V was pared by 4 bases and J by 0 bases, with 6 bases between. The CDR3 DNA reads TGTGCCAGCAGCCCGCCTTCGAACACCGGGGAGCTGTTTTTT. This translates into CASSPPSNTGELFF.

This clonotype was counted many times. This chain links TRBV6-2 or TRBV6-3 with TRBJ1-5; 10 bases are a match to TRBD1. The V gene's germline CDR1 is MNHEY and CDR2 SVGEGT. V gave up 5 bases and J gave up 2 bases; unmatched junction bases: 12. The CDR3 has 18 residues. The CDR3 loop reads CASSRLGQGIRGNQPQHF. The CDR3 bases are TGTGCCAGCAGTCGTCTGGGACAGGGGATACGTGGCAATCAGCCCCAGCATTTT.

V is TRBV14 and J is TRBJ1-2; the D gene is possibly TRBD1 (5 bases). This CDR3 has 14 residues. Germline assignment: CDR1 SGHDN and CDR2 FVKESK. V was trimmed by 4 bases and J by 6 bases, leaving 15 bases between them. The CDR3 is CASSPRVGVDGYTF. The CDR3 coding sequence is TGTGCCAGCAGCCCCAGGGTGGGGGTCGATGGCTACACCTTC.

This clonotype was seen a handful of times. The genes are TRBV5-6 and TRBJ2-5, with a tentative D call TRBD1 (5 bases). Trimming took 0 bases from V and 1 from J, leaving 7 bases between them. The CDR3 is 14 amino acids. The germline V gene encodes CDR1 SGHDT and CDR2 YYEEEE. CDR3 sequence (DNA): TGTGCCAGCAGCTTGGTGGACACCCAAGAGACCCAGTACTTC. It codes for CASSLVDTQETQYF.

The rearrangement links TRBV30 to TRBJ1-5; 7 positions agree with TRBD1. Looked up from germline, CDR1 is GTSNPN and CDR2 is SVGIG (reference sequence). Unmatched junction bases numbered 4, after V lost 1 base and J lost 7 bases. This CDR3 contains 13 residues. CDR3 coding DNA: TGTGCCTGGAGTGACGGGACAGAACAGCCCCAGCATTTT. The encoded protein is CAWSDGTEQPQHF.

This clonotype turned up a few times. The chain joins TRBV27 to TRBJ1-2, with D perhaps matching TRBD1 (6 bases). The germline CDR1 and CDR2 sequences are MNHEY and SMNVEV (reference sequence). This CDR3 is 14 amino acids long. The germline V and J ends were trimmed by 4 bases and 4 bases, with 13 bases remaining between them. The CDR3 sequence is CASSSRQDLYGYTF. The CDR3 coding sequence is TGTGCCAGCAGTTCGAGACAGGACCTCTATGGCTACACCTTC.

The chain has TRBV28 and TRBJ2-7; 9 nucleotides align to TRBD1. With V trimmed by 4 bases and J by 3 bases, 4 bases remained unmatched. This CDR3 region has 14 residues. Germline values: CDR1 MDHEN, CDR2 SYDVKM. Here the CDR3 reads CASSSGDRVYEQYF. CDR3 nucleotide sequence: TGTGCCAGCAGTTCGGGGGACAGGGTCTACGAGCAGTACTTC.

In this sample, this clonotype turned up a few times. One end of the junction does not line up with germline, which may come from a read error. This rearrangement joins TRBV28 to TRBJ1-1; D gene unclear. The germline CDR1 and CDR2 sequences are MDHEN and SYDVKM. CDR3 size: 14 residues. The CDR3 DNA is TGTGCCAACAGTTCGTCAGGATTGAACACTGAAGCTTTCTTT. Protein: CANSSSGLNTEAFF.

The sample holds many counts of this clonotype. This sequence joins TRBV30 and TRBJ2-5; D may be TRBD1 (5 bases). CDR3 length equals 14 residues. From germline, CDR1 is GTSNPN and CDR2 SVGIG (reference sequence). V lost 0 bases and J lost 4, with 12 bases in between. The DNA of the CDR3 is TGTGCCTGGAGTGTGTCTACAGGCCTAGAGACCCAGTACTTC. Its protein product is CAWSVSTGLETQYF.

This clonotype was observed a handful of times. J is TRBJ2-1 and V is TRBV14; no clear D gene. CDR3 length equals 14 residues. The V gene's germline CDR1 is SGHDN and CDR2 FVKESK. V was cut by 3 bases and J by 4 bases, with 10 bases left in between. The CDR3 here is CASSHVIGYNEQFF. Written as DNA, the CDR3 is TGTGCCAGCAGCCACGTGATAGGTTACAATGAGCAGTTCTTC.

This rearrangement joins TRBV5-1 to TRBJ2-1; 8 bases are a match to TRBD2. CDR1 SGHRS and CDR2 YFSETQ come from the germline V gene. The trim removed 0 bases at V and 0 bases at J, leaving 5 bases unmatched. The CDR3 is made up of 17 amino acids. CDR3 in DNA: TGCGCCAGCAGCTTGGAGCCGGGACTAGGCTCCTACAATGAGCAGTTCTTC. This encodes CASSLEPGLGSYNEQFF.

The V call is TRBV3-1, the J call TRBJ2-7; TRBD2 agrees at 11 bases. CDR1 is LGHDT and CDR2 is YNNKEL in the germline V gene (reference sequence). The trim removed 6 bases at V and 3 bases at J, leaving 10 bases unmatched. CDR3 size: 16 residues. Written as DNA, the CDR3 is TGTGCCAGCAGGGGATCCGGGACTAGCGGACACTACGAGCAGTACTTC. The encoded protein is CASRGSGTSGHYEQYF.